This T cell receptor beta chain was captured in a study of T cell changes during pregnancy in multiple sclerosis. The V end lost 1 base, the J end lost 6 bases, and 13 bases lay between the germline ends. CDR1 and CDR2 (germline): LNHNV, YYDKDF (reference sequence). CDR3 size: 15 residues. Sequencing was performed with immunoSEQ multiplex PCR; in TCRdb, only in-frame clones are kept and a portion is missing. The sample contains around 57,000 clones, approximately 92% of which appear only once. V gene TRBV15 combines with J gene TRBJ1-5, with no clear D. Specimen: CD4+ T cells from peripheral blood mononuclear cells, collected in the third trimester of pregnancy. This sequence was found in a female donor with multiple sclerosis, enrolled in a pregnancy study. Here the CDR3 DNA reads TGTGCCACCAGCAGAGGATCCATACGGGGTCAGCCCCAGCATTTT. Encoded protein: CATSRGSIRGQPQHF.